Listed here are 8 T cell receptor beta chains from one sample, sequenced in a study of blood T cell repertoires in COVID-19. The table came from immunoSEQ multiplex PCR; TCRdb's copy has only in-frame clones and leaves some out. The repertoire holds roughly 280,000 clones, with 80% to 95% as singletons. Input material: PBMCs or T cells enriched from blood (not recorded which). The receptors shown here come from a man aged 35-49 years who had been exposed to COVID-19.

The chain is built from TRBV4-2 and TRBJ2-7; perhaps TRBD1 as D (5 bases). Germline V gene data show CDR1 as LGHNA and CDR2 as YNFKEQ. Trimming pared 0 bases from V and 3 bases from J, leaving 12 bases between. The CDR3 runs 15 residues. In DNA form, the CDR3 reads TGTGCCAGCAGCCAAGAGGGCGGCCAGGGCTACGAGCAGTACTTC. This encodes CASSQEGGQGYEQYF.

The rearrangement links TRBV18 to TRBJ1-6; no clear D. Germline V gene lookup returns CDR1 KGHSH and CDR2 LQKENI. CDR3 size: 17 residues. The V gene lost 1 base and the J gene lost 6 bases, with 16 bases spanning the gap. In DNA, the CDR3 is TGTGCCAGCTCACCACTTGACGGTCCGGGGAGTAATTCACCCCTCCACTTT. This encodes CASSPLDGPGSNSPLHF.

CDR3 protein: CASSLQGIGGPYEQYF. The CDR3 bases are TGCGCCAGCAGCCTACAGGGTATAGGCGGGCCCTACGAGCAGTACTTC. This sequence joins TRBV4-1 and TRBJ2-7, with a tentative D call TRBD1 (6 bases). V lost 4 bases, J lost 2 bases, and 18 bases lay in between. The CDR3 has 16 residues. CDR1 MGHRA and CDR2 YSYEKL come from the germline V gene.

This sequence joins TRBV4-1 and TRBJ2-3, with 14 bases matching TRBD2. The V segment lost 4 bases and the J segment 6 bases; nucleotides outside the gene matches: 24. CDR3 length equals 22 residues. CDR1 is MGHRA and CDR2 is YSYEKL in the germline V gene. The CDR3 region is CASSRDSPGLAGELVMRDTQYF. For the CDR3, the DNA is TGCGCCAGCAGCCGAGACTCACCGGGACTAGCGGGAGAGCTGGTTATGCGCGATACGCAGTATTTT.

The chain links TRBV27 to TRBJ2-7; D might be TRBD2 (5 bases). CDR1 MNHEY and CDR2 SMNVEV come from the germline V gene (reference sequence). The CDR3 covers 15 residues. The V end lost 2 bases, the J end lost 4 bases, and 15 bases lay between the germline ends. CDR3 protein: CASSLSFGRGYEQYF. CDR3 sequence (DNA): TGTGCCAGCAGTTTAAGTTTCGGACGCGGGTACGAGCAGTACTTC.

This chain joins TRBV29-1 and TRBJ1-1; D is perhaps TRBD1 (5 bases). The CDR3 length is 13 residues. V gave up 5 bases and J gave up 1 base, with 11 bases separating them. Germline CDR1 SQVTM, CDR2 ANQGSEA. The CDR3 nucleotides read TGCAGCGTTCTAGTCAGGGAGAACACTGAAGCTTTCTTT. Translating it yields CSVLVRENTEAFF.

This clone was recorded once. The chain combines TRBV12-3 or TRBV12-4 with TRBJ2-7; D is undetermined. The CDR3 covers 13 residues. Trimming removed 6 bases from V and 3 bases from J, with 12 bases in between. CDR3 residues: CASSRARYYEQYF. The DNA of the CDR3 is TGTGCCAGCAGCCGCGCGAGGTACTACGAGCAGTACTTC.

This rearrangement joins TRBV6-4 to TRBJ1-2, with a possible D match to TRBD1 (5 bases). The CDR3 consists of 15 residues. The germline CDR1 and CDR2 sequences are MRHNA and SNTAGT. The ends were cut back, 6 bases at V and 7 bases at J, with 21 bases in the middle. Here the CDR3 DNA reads TGTGCCAGCAGATCCCCTGGGCAGGAAGGGGCTGGCTACACCTTC. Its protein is CASRSPGQEGAGYTF.